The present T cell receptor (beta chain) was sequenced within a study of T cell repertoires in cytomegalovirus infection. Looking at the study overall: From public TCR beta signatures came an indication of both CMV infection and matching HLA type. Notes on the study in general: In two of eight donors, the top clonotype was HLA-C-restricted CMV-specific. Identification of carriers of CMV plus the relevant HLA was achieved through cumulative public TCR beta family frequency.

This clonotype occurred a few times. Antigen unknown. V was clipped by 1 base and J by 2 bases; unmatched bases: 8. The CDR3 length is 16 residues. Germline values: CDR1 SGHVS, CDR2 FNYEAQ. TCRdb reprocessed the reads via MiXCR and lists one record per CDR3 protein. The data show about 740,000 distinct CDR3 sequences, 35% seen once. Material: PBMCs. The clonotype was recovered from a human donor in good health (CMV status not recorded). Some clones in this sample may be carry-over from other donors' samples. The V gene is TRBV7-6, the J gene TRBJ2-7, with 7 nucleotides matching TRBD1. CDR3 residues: CASSLDDRVGAYEQYF. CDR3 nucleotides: TGTGCCAGCAGCTTAGATGACAGGGTCGGGGCCTACGAGCAGTACTTC.